This TCR delta chain was observed in a study of γδ T cells in repeated Plasmodium falciparum infection. Whole-study results and caveats: Malian children's Vdelta2-negative repertoires appeared more expanded and less diverse than Australians'.

This clone has at least ten counts. The antigen is not known. This likely traces to a read error, being one base from a far larger clone. Other nucleotide sequences in the sample specify the same CDR3. Germline V gene sequence: CDR1 TSWWSYY, CDR2 QGS. Trimming shortened V by 3 bases and J by 0 bases, and 26 bases separated the two germline ends. This CDR3 comprises 20 residues. TCRdb called clones anew from the multiplex PCR reads with CATT. The sample lists more than 45,000 delta-chain clones, around 1.7% seen once, with 15% in the top ten. Bulk repertoires came from Vgamma9/Vdelta2+ or Vdelta2-negative gammadelta T cells flow-sorted from PBMC.

This sequence was found in a pool of human donors (malaria-infected and uninfected, not separated). Sequencing used gamma-delta T cells from blood. The gene calls are TRDV1 and TRDJ1; possible D gene TRDD3, 5 bases. The CDR3 spells CALGELVFLLQGVYTDKLIF. CDR3 nucleotides: TGTGCTCTTGGGGAGCTGGTTTTTTTGTTACAGGGGGTCTACACCGATAAACTCATCTTT.